A selection of T cell receptor beta chains follows, all from one sample in a study of blood T cell repertoires in COVID-19. The assay was immunoSEQ multiplex PCR, and TCRdb's table has in-frame clones only and misses some. The sample has tens of thousands of clones; roughly 83% are singletons. Sequenced input: peripheral blood. These receptors all come from a woman aged 80 or over with acute or convalescent COVID-19. The CDR3 runs from the conserved cysteine through the conserved F or W. The D gene is left open where the match is weak. Part of the rows lack a size; the others show once, few, many or a class for expanded clones.

j_call	cdr3_length	d_call	clone_size	v_call	cdr3_nt	cdr3_aa
TRBJ2-3	14	TRBD2	.	TRBV7-6	TGTGCCAGCAGCTTAGGCGGGGGGGCGGATACGCAGTATTTT	CASSLGGGADTQYF
TRBJ1-5	15	TRBD1	.	TRBV19	TGTGCCAGTACCGAGACAGGGGGCTGGAATCAGCCCCAGCATTTT	CASTETGGWNQPQHF
TRBJ2-3	15	TRBD1	.	TRBV5-4	TGTGCCAGCAGCTTGACGGGACAGAGCACAGATACGCAGTATTTT	CASSLTGQSTDTQYF
TRBJ2-5	13	TRBD2	.	TRBV5-4	TGTGCCAGCAGCTCCTCGGGGGGAGAGACCCAGTACTTC	CASSSSGGETQYF
TRBJ2-3	15	TRBD2	.	TRBV24-1	TGTGCCACCAGTGACCGTAGCGGGGACGCAGATACGCAGTATTTT	CATSDRSGDADTQYF
TRBJ2-4	14	.	.	TRBV2	TGTGCCAGCAGTGTTGCGGGGACCAAAAACATTCAGTACTTC	CASSVAGTKNIQYF
TRBJ2-7	16	TRBD2	.	TRBV7-9	TGTGCCAGCAGCTCAGAGACTAGCGGGAAATTCTACGAGCAGTACTTC	CASSSETSGKFYEQYF
TRBJ1-6	16	TRBD1	.	TRBV5-4	TGTGCCAGCAGCTGGGGCCGGGACAGGGCTAATTCACCCCTCCACTTT	CASSWGRDRANSPLHF
TRBJ2-1	17	TRBD2	.	TRBV30	TGTGCCTGGAGTTCTCGGACTAGCGGGATTTCCTACAATGAGCAGTTCTTC	CAWSSRTSGISYNEQFF
TRBJ2-3	15	TRBD2	.	TRBV27	TGTGCCAGCAGCTTAAGGGCGGGAGCGGCAGATACGCAGTATTTT	CASSLRAGAADTQYF
TRBJ2-2	16	.	.	TRBV5-6	TGTGCCAGCAGCTTGCGCAGGGGAGCCTACACCGGGGAGCTGTTTTTT	CASSLRRGAYTGELFF
TRBJ2-1	12	.	.	TRBV7-9	TGTGCCAGCAGCTTAGATTTGGAGGGTAGGGTCTTC	CASSLDLEGRVF
TRBJ1-5	16	.	.	TRBV19	TGTGCCAGTAGTATGCGGGGGTCGGGCAGCAATCAGCCCCAGCATTTT	CASSMRGSGSNQPQHF
TRBJ2-7	14	.	.	TRBV11-2	TGTGCCAGCAGCCCAATCAGGGTAAGCGACGAGCAGTACTTC	CASSPIRVSDEQYF
TRBJ2-7	13	TRBD1	.	TRBV2	TGTGCCAGCGCTATTGACAGGGCCTACGAGCAGTACTTC	CASAIDRAYEQYF
TRBJ2-3	16	TRBD2	.	TRBV24-1	TGTGCCACCAGTGATCGAGCGGGAGGGAGCACAGATACGCAGTATTTT	CATSDRAGGSTDTQYF
TRBJ2-2	17	.	.	TRBV9	TGTGCCAGCAGCGGGAGTGTGCGGACAGTCAACACCGGGGAGCTGTTTTTT	CASSGSVRTVNTGELFF
TRBJ1-1	16	TRBD1	.	TRBV5-1	TGCGCCAGCAGGTGGACAGGGTTCGGCTCGAACACTGAAGCTTTCTTT	CASRWTGFGSNTEAFF
TRBJ2-5	17	TRBD2	.	TRBV3-1/TRBV3-2	TGTGCCAGCATTGGGTCTAGCGGGGGCCTTTCATTAGAGACCCAGTACTTC	CASIGSSGGLSLETQYF
TRBJ1-3	15	.	.	TRBV13	TGTGCCAGTCACCTACTCGGGACATCTGGAAACACCATATATTTT	CASHLLGTSGNTIYF
TRBJ2-7	12	.	once	TRBV5-1	TGCGCCAGCGGCGGGGGCCCCTACGAGCAGTACTTC	CASGGGPYEQYF